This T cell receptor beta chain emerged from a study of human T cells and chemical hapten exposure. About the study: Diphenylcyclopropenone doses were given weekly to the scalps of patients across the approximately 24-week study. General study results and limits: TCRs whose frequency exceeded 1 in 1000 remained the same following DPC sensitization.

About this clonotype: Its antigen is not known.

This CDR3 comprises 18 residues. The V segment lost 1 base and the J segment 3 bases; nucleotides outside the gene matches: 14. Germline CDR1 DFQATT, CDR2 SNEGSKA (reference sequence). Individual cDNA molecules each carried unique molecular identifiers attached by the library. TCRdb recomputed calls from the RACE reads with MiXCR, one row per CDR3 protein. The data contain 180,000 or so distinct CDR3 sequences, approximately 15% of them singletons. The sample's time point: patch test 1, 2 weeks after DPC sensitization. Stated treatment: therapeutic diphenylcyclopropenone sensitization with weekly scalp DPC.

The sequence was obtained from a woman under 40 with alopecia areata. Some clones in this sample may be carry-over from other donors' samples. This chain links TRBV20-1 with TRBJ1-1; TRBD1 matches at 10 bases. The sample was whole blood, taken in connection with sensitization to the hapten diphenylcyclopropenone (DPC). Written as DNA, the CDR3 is TGCAGTGCTAGAGTGACCCCGGGACAGGGGAGGGGAGACACTGAAGCTTTCTTT. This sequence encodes CSARVTPGQGRGDTEAFF.